A selection of T cell receptor beta chains follows, all from one sample in a study of regulatory T cells in long-lasting Graves disease. MiXCR was run by TCRdb on the multiplex PCR reads, yielding one entry per CDR3 protein. The table has under 450,000 distinct CDR3 sequences, under 20% seen once; the top ten hold 20% to 25%. The same specimen was also included in a second study, on T cells in Graves' hyperthyroidism and ophthalmopathy.

The sample in question was peripheral blood mononuclear cells (PBMCs), obtained at new diagnosis, from a patient treated with antithyroid drugs. The receptors were gathered from a woman younger than 35 with Graves disease. Each CDR3 is given with its conserved first and last residue. The order of the fields is clone size, CDR3 length, V gene, D gene, J gene, CDR3 protein, CDR3 DNA. A D gene is named only where the DNA matches it firmly. Not all rows give a size; the values are once, few, many and, for expanded clones, a class.

.	15	TRBV29-1	.	TRBJ1-1	CSVEVTWGRGGEAFF	TGCAGCGTTGAAGTCACCTGGGGGCGGGGTGGTGAAGCTTTCTTT
many	14	TRBV20-1	.	TRBJ2-3	CSAGRGSRTDTQYF	TGCAGTGCGGGAAGGGGCAGCCGCACAGATACGCAGTATTTT
few	13	TRBV12-3/TRBV12-4	.	TRBJ1-2	CASSLGDGYGYTF	TGTGCCAGCAGTTTGGGGGACGGCTATGGCTACACCTTC
many	14	TRBV9	.	TRBJ2-7	CASSVVAVTYEQYF	TGTGCCAGCAGCGTAGTGGCGGTGACCTACGAGCAGTACTTC
many	14	TRBV12-3/TRBV12-4	.	TRBJ1-5	CASSLWAGTQPQHF	TGTGCCAGCAGTTTATGGGCAGGGACACAGCCCCAGCATTTT
.	15	TRBV30	TRBD1	TRBJ1-2	CAWGIGTGENYGYTF	TGTGCCTGGGGGATCGGGACAGGGGAAAACTATGGCTACACCTTC
few	15	TRBV5-1	.	TRBJ2-1	CASSLTGPSYNEQFF	TGCGCCAGCAGCTTAACAGGCCCATCCTACAATGAGCAGTTCTTC
many	11	TRBV30	.	TRBJ2-7	CASGALYEQYF	TGTGCCTCCGGGGCTCTATACGAGCAGTACTTC
.	15	TRBV7-9	TRBD1	TRBJ1-6	CASSLTTGGSSPLHF	TGTGCCAGCAGCTTAACTACAGGGGGCAGTTCACCCCTCCACTTT
.	16	TRBV9	.	TRBJ2-1	CASSFRRVPGVHEQFF	TGTGCCAGCAGCTTCAGGCGGGTGCCGGGGGTCCATGAGCAGTTCTTC
few	12	TRBV24-1	.	TRBJ2-2	CATSGRAGELFF	TGTGCCACCAGTGGGCGCGCGGGGGAGCTGTTTTTT
.	15	TRBV29-1	.	TRBJ2-7	CSAKGRTGLVYEQYF	TGCAGCGCGAAGGGAAGAACAGGGCTCGTGTACGAGCAGTACTTC
many	17	TRBV9	.	TRBJ2-3	CASSFPETSFGTDTQYF	TGTGCCAGCAGCTTCCCGGAGACCAGCTTCGGCACAGATACGCAGTATTTT
.	17	TRBV5-1	TRBD1	TRBJ1-3	CASSLQATGVSGNAIYF	TGCGCCAGCAGTCTTCAAGCTACAGGGGTCTCTGGAAACGCCATATATTTT
few	16	TRBV4-1	.	TRBJ1-3	CASSQDRSITGNTIYF	TGCGCCAGCAGCCAAGATCGGTCCATAACTGGAAACACCATATATTTT
many	16	TRBV28	.	TRBJ2-1	CASSHTARRGVNEQFF	TGTGCCAGCAGTCACACCGCTAGAAGAGGTGTCAATGAGCAGTTCTTC
many	17	TRBV11-2	.	TRBJ2-4	CASSSSAHILAKNIQYF	TGTGCCAGCAGCTCCAGCGCGCACATACTAGCCAAAAACATTCAGTACTTC
many	13	TRBV7-2	.	TRBJ2-7	CSSATRGSYEQYF	TGTTCATCCGCAACGCGGGGATCCTACGAGCAGTACTTC
many	15	TRBV5-5	.	TRBJ2-7	CASRSGTPSSYEQYF	TGTGCCAGCAGGTCCGGGACTCCGAGCTCCTACGAGCAGTACTTC
many	15	TRBV5-6	.	TRBJ2-5	CASSLVAADGETQYF	TGTGCCAGCAGCTTGGTGGCGGCCGACGGAGAGACCCAGTACTTC
many	13	TRBV7-8	.	TRBJ1-1	CASSSGRNTEAFF	TGTGCCAGCAGCTCAGGGAGGAACACTGAAGCTTTCTTT
many	17	TRBV9	TRBD2	TRBJ2-2	CASSAKAGGTNTGELFF	TGTGCCAGCAGCGCGAAAGCGGGGGGGACGAACACCGGGGAGCTGTTTTTT
many	15	TRBV18	.	TRBJ2-7	CASSHIPSQGREQYF	TGTGCCAGCTCTCACATTCCAAGTCAGGGACGCGAGCAGTACTTC
.	13	TRBV5-4	TRBD2	TRBJ2-7	CASSLVRGGEQYF	TGTGCCAGCAGCTTGGTAAGGGGAGGGGAGCAGTACTTC
few	13	TRBV29-1	TRBD1	TRBJ1-1	CSAKGQSNTEAFF	TGCAGCGCAAAGGGACAGTCAAACACTGAAGCTTTCTTT
many	17	TRBV18	TRBD2	TRBJ2-1	CASSPNGLAGTNNEQFF	TGTGCCAGCTCACCAAATGGACTAGCGGGGACTAACAATGAGCAGTTCTTC
many	14	TRBV2	.	TRBJ1-2	CASIGVPANYGYTF	TGTGCCAGCATCGGGGTTCCCGCTAACTATGGCTACACCTTC
.	12	TRBV14	.	TRBJ2-1	CASSHRVPEQFF	TGTGCCAGCAGCCATAGAGTCCCTGAGCAGTTCTTC
many	13	TRBV30	.	TRBJ1-3	CAWSRTVGNTIYF	TGTGCCTGGAGTCGGACCGTTGGAAACACCATATATTTT
few	18	TRBV12-3/TRBV12-4	TRBD2	TRBJ2-3	CASSLVLAGVTSTDTQYF	TGTGCCAGCAGTTTAGTGTTAGCGGGAGTTACTAGCACAGATACGCAGTATTTT
.	16	TRBV19	TRBD2	TRBJ2-1	CASRPLAGAAYNEQFF	TGTGCCAGTAGGCCCCTAGCGGGAGCAGCCTACAATGAGCAGTTCTTC
few	16	TRBV19	.	TRBJ2-6	CASRPTGDSGANVLTF	TGTGCCAGTAGGCCCACGGGGGACTCTGGGGCCAACGTCCTGACTTTC
.	17	TRBV6-1	TRBD1	TRBJ1-1	CASSDTGGRARNTEAFF	TGTGCCAGCAGTGATACAGGGGGAAGGGCCCGCAACACTGAAGCTTTCTTT